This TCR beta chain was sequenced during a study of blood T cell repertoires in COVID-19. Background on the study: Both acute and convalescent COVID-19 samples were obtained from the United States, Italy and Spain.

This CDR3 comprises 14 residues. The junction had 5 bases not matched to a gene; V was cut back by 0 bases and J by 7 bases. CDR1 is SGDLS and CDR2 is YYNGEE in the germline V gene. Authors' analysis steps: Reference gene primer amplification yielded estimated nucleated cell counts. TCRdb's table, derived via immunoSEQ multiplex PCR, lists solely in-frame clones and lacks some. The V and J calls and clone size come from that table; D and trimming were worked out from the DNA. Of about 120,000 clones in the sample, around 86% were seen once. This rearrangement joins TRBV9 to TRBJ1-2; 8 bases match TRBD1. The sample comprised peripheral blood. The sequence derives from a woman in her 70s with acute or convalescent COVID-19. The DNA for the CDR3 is TGTGCCAGCAGCGTAGCGACAGGGGATGGTGGCTACACCTTC. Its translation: CASSVATGDGGYTF.